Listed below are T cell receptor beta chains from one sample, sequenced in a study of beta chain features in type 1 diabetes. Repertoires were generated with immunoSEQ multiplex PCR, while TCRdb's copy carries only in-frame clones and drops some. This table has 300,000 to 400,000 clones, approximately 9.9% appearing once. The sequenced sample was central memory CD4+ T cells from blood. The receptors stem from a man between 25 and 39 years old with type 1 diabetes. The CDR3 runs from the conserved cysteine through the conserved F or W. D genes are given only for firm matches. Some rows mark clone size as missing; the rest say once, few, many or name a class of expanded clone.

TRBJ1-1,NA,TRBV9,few,CASSVGPDTEAFF,TGTGCCAGCAGCGTAGGCCCAGACACTGAAGCTTTCTTT
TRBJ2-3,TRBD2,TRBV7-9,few,CASTRSGALPDTQYF,TGTGCCAGCACCCGTAGCGGGGCTTTGCCAGATACGCAGTATTTT
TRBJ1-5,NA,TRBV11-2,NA,CASSLGYVGQGQPQHF,TGTGCCAGCAGCTTGGGGTATGTAGGGCAGGGCCAGCCCCAGCATTTT
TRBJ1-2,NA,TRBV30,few,CAWSVQGQGNGYTF,TGTGCCTGGAGTGTACAAGGTCAGGGGAATGGCTACACCTTC
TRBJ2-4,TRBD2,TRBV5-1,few,CASSSSGTRGKNIQYF,TGCGCCAGCAGCTCTTCCGGGACTAGAGGCAAAAACATTCAGTACTTC
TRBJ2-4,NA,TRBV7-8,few,CASSLRRERSHIQYF,TGTGCCAGCAGCTTGAGGAGGGAGCGGTCCCACATTCAGTACTTC
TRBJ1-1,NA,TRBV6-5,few,CASSSDSYTEAFF,TGTGCCAGCAGTTCGGACAGTTACACTGAAGCTTTCTTT
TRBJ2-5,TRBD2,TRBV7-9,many,CASSWSSGGSETQYF,TGTGCCAGCAGCTGGTCTAGCGGGGGGAGCGAGACCCAGTACTTC
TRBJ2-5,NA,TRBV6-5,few,CASSGALSTQYF,TGTGCCAGCAGTGGGGCCCTAAGTACCCAGTACTTC
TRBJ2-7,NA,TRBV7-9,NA,CASSLDAGEQYF,TGTGCCAGCAGCTTAGACGCAGGCGAGCAGTACTTC
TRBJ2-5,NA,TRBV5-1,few,CASSLRGRETQYF,TGCGCCAGCAGCTTGCGGGGGCGAGAGACCCAGTACTTC
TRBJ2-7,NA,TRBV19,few,CASSPTVLDYEQYF,TGTGCCAGTAGTCCCACAGTGTTGGACTACGAGCAGTACTTC
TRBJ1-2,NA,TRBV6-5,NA,CASSSLIQGDYGYTF,TGTGCCAGCAGTTCCCTCATACAGGGTGACTATGGCTACACCTTC
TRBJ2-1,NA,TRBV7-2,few,CASSLFGEQFF,TGCGCCAGCAGCCTTTTTGGTGAGCAGTTCTTC
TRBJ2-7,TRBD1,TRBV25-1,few,CASRSGTGASYEQYF,TGTGCCAGCAGGTCCGGGACAGGGGCCTCCTACGAGCAGTACTTC
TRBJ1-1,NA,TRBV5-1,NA,CASSRTATNTEAFF,TGCGCCAGCAGCCGGACCGCTACAAACACTGAAGCTTTCTTT
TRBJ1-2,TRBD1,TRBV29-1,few,CSVAGTGDLSGGYTF,TGCAGCGTTGCGGGGACAGGGGATCTAAGCGGTGGCTACACCTTC
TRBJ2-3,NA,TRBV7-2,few,CASSRGTDTQYF,TGTGCCAGCAGCCGGGGCACAGATACGCAGTATTTT
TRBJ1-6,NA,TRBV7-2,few,CASRTDNSPLHF,TGTGCCAGCAGGACAGATAATTCACCCCTCCACTTT
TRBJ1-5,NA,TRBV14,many,CASSQDLGQPQHF,TGTGCCAGCAGCCAAGATTTAGGTCAGCCCCAGCATTTT
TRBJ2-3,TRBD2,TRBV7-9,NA,CASSLDREGDTQYF,TGTGCCAGCAGCTTAGACCGGGAGGGAGATACGCAGTATTTT
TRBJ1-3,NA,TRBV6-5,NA,CASNDRSLGNTIYF,TGTGCCAGCAACGACAGGTCTTTGGGAAACACCATATATTTT
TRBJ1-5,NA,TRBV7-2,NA,CASSPLDSNQPQHF,TGTGCCAGCAGCCCCTTGGATAGCAATCAGCCCCAGCATTTT
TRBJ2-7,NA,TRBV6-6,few,CASSDIQGYEQYF,TGTGCCAGCAGTGATATACAGGGCTACGAGCAGTACTTC
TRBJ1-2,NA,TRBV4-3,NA,CASSQDRPGFLYGYTF,TGCGCCAGCAGCCAAGATCGACCGGGGTTCCTCTATGGCTACACCTTC
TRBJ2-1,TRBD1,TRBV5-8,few,CASQLFTGTGFDNEQFF,TGTGCCAGCCAACTATTCACCGGGACAGGGTTTGACAATGAGCAGTTCTTC
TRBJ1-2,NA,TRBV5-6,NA,CASSTGNYGYTF,TGTGCCAGCAGCACGGGCAACTATGGCTACACCTTC
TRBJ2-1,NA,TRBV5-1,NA,CASSLVGRDNEQFF,TGCGCCAGCAGCTTGGTTGGCAGAGACAATGAGCAGTTCTTC
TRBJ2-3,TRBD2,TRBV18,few,CATKAGIGDTQYF,TGTGCCACCAAAGCGGGGATCGGGGATACGCAGTATTTT
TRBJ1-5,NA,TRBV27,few,CASSLWGNNQPQHF,TGTGCCAGCAGCCTCTGGGGTAACAATCAGCCCCAGCATTTT
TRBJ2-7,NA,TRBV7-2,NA,CASSLVGEQYF,TGTGCCAGCAGCTTAGTAGGCGAGCAGTACTTC
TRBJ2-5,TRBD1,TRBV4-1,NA,CASSPKVGLPRGETQYF,TGCGCCAGCAGCCCCAAGGTGGGCCTCCCCAGGGGGGAGACCCAGTACTTC
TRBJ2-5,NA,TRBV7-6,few,CASSPDGGGETQYF,TGTGCCAGCAGCCCGGATGGTGGGGGTGAGACCCAGTACTTC
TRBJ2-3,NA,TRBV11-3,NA,CASSRSDSTDTQYF,TGTGCCAGCAGCCGCTCGGATAGCACAGATACGCAGTATTTT
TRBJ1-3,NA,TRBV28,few,CASSLTGIGNTIYF,TGTGCCAGCAGTTTAACAGGGATTGGAAACACCATATATTTT
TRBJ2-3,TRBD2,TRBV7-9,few,CASSPQVFPAGYTDTQYF,TGTGCCAGCAGCCCCCAGGTGTTCCCAGCGGGGTACACAGATACGCAGTATTTT
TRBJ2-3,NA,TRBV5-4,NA,CASSLEQGRDTQYF,TGTGCCAGCAGCTTGGAGCAGGGGAGAGATACGCAGTATTTT
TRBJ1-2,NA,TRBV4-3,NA,CASSQDFGIAYGYTF,TGCGCCAGCAGCCAAGATTTTGGCATCGCCTATGGCTACACCTTC
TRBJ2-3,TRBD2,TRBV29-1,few,CSVATSRSTDTQYF,TGCAGCGTGGCGACTAGCAGAAGCACAGATACGCAGTATTTT
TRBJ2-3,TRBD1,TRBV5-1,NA,CASTTNRGQSDTQYF,TGCGCCAGCACGACAAACAGGGGGCAGTCAGATACGCAGTATTTT
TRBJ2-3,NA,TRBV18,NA,CASSPSWQGVDTQYF,TGTGCCAGCTCACCCAGTTGGCAGGGAGTAGATACGCAGTATTTT
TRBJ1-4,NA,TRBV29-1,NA,CSVARGQTNEKLFF,TGCAGCGTGGCTCGTGGACAGACTAATGAAAAACTGTTTTTT
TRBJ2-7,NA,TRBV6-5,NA,CASNRNRELLNEQYF,TGTGCCAGCAACCGAAACAGGGAACTCCTCAACGAGCAGTACTTC
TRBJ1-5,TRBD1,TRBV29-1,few,CSVSKGQGKPQHF,TGCAGCGTGTCTAAGGGACAGGGTAAGCCCCAGCATTTT
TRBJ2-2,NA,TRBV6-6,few,CASSYTGLTNTGELFF,TGTGCCAGCAGTTACACCGGTTTAACGAACACCGGGGAGCTGTTTTTT
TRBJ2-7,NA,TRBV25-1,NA,CASSDPRTLYEQYF,TGTGCCAGCAGTGACCCCAGGACCCTCTACGAGCAGTACTTC
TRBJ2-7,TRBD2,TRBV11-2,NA,CASSLDPAGVYEQYF,TGTGCCAGCAGCTTAGATCCAGCGGGGGTGTACGAGCAGTACTTC
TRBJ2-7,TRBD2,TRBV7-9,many,CASSSGRGEQYF,TGTGCCAGCAGCTCCGGGAGGGGCGAGCAGTACTTC
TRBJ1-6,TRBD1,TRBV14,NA,CASSQARGGSPLHF,TGTGCCAGCAGCCAAGCCAGGGGGGGGTCACCCCTCCACTTT